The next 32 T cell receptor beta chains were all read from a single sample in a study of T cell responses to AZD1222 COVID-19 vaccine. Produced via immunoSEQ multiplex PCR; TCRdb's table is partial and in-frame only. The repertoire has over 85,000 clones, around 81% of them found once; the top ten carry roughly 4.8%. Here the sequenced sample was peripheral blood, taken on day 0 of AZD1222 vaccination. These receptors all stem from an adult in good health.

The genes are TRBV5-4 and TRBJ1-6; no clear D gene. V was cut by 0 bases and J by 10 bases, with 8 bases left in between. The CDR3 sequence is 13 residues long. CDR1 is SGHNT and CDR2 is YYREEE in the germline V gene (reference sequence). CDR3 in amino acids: CASSLGLRSPLHF. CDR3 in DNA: TGTGCCAGCAGCTTGGGGCTCAGATCACCCCTCCACTTT.

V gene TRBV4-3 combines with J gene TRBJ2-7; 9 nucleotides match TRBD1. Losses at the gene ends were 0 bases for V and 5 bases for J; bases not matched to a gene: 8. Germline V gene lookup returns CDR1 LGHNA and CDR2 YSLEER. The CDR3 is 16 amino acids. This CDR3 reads CASSQDWGQGADEQYF. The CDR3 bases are TGCGCCAGCAGCCAAGACTGGGGACAGGGTGCGGACGAGCAGTACTTC.

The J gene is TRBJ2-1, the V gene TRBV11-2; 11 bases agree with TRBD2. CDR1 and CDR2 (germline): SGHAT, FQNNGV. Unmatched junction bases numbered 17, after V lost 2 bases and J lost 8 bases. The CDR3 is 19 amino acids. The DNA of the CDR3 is TGTGCCAGCAGCTTATCAGGGCCTAGCGGGAGGCTCCGAACGCATGAGCAGTTCTTC. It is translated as CASSLSGPSGRLRTHEQFF.

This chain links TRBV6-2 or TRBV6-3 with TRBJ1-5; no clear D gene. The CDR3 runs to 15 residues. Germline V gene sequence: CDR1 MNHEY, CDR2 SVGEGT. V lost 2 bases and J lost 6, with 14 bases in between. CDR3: CASSYGRPTAQPQHF. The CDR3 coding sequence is TGTGCCAGCAGTTACGGCCGCCCGACTGCTCAGCCCCAGCATTTT.

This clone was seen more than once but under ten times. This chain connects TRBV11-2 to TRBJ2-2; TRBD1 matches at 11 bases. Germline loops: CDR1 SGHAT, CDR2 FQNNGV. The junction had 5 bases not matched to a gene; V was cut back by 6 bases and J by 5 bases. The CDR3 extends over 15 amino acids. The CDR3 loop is CASSRGQGATGELFF. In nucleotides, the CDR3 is TGTGCCAGCAGTCGCGGACAGGGGGCTACCGGGGAGCTGTTTTTT.

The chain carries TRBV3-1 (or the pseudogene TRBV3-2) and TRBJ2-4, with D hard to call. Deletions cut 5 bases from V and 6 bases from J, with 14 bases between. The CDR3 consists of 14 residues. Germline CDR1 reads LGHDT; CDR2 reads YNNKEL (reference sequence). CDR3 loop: CASSKLENINIQYF. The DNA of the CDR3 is TGTGCCAGCAGCAAACTGGAAAATATAAACATTCAGTACTTC.

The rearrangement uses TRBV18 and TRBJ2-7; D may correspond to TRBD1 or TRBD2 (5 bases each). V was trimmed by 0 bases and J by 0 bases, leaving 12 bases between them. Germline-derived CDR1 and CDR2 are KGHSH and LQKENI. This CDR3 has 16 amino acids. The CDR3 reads CASSPPGGQYSYEQYF. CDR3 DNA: TGTGCCAGCTCACCACCCGGAGGACAATACTCCTACGAGCAGTACTTC.

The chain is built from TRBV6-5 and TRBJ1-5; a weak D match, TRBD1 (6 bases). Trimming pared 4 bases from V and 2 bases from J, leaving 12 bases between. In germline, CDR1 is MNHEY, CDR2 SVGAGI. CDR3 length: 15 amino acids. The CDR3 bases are TGTGCCAGCAGTTCACAGGGATCGGGCAATCAGCCCCAGCATTTT. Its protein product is CASSSQGSGNQPQHF.

The CDR3 spells CASSGWDGLYEQYF. CDR3 DNA: TGTGCCAGCAGCGGCTGGGACGGACTCTACGAGCAGTACTTC. The chain couples TRBV7-9 to TRBJ2-7, with D perhaps given as TRBD1 or TRBD2 (5 bases each). The CDR3 runs to 14 residues. Trimming left V 5 bases short and J 3 bases short, with 14 bases between. Germline V gene data show CDR1 as SEHNR and CDR2 as FQNEAQ (reference sequence).

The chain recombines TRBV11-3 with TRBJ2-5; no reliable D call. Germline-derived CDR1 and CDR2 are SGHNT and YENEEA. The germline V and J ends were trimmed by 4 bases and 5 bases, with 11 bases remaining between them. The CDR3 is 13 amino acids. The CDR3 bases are TGTGCCAGCAGCTCGACATTGAGTGAGACCCAGTACTTC. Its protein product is CASSSTLSETQYF.

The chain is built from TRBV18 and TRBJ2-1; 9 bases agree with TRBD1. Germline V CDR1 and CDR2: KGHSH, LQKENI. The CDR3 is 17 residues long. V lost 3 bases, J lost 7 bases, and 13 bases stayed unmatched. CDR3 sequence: CASSPSRTGGAGNEQFF. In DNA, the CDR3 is TGTGCCAGCTCACCCTCCCGAACAGGGGGCGCGGGGAATGAGCAGTTCTTC.

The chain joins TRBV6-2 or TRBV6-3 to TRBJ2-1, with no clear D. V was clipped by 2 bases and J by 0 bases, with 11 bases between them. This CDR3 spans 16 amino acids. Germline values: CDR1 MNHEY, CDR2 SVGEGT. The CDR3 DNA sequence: TGTGCCAGCAGTTACCATTCCCAGAGCTCCTACAATGAGCAGTTCTTC. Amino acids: CASSYHSQSSYNEQFF.

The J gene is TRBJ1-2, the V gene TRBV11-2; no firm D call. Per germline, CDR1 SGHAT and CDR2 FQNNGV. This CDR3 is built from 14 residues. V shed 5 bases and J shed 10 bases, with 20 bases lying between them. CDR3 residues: CASSPGITVGSYTF. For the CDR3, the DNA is TGTGCCAGCAGCCCTGGCATCACCGTCGGATCCTACACCTTC.

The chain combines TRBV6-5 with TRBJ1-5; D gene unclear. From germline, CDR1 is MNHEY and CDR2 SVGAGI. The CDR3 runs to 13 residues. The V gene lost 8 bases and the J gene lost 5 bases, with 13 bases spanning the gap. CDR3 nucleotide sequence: TGTGCCAGCGCTCGGGATAACGATCAGCCCCAGCATTTT. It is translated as CASARDNDQPQHF.

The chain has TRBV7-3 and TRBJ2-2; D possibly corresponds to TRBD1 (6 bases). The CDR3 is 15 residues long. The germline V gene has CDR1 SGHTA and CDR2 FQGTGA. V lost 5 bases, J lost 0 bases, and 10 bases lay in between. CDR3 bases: TGTGCCAGCAGCGCTGGACAGCCGAACACCGGGGAGCTGTTTTTT. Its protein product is CASSAGQPNTGELFF.

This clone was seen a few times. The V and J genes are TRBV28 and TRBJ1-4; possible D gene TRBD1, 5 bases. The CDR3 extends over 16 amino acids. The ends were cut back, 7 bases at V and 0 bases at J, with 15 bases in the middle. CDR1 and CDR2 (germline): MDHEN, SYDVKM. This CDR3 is CASTGAGRTTNEKLFF. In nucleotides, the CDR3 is TGTGCCAGCACGGGTGCAGGGCGAACAACTAATGAAAAACTGTTTTTT.

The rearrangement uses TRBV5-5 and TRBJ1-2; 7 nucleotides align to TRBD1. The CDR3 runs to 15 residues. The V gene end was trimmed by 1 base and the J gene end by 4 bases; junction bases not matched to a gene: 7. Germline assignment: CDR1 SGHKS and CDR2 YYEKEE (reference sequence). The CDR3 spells CASSLSLTGVYGYTF. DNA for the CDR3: TGTGCCAGCAGCTTGAGCCTAACAGGGGTCTATGGCTACACCTTC. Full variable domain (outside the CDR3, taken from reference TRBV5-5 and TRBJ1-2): DAGVTQSPTHLIKTRGQQVTLRCSPISGHKSVSWYQQVLGQGPQFIFQYYEKEERGRGNFPDRFSARQFPNYSSELNVNALLLGDSALYLCASSLSLTGVYGYTFGSGTRLTVV.

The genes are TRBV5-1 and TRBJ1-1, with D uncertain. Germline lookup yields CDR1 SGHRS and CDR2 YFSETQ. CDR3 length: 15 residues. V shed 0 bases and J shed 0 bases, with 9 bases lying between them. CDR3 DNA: TGCGCCAGCAGCTTGGAACAGCGCATGAACACTGAAGCTTTCTTT. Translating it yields CASSLEQRMNTEAFF.

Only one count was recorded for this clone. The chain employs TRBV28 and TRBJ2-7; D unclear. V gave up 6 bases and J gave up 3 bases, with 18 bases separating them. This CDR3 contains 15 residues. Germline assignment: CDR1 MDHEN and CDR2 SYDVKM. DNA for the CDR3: TGTGCCAGCAGGTATTACCTCAACGGAGACTACGAGCAGTACTTC. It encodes CASRYYLNGDYEQYF.

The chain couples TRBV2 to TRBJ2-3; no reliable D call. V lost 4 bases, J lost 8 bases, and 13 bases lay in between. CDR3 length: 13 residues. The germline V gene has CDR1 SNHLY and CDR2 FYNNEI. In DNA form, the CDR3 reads TGTGCCAGCAGTGGAACCCAACTCGGTACGCAGTATTTT. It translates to CASSGTQLGTQYF.

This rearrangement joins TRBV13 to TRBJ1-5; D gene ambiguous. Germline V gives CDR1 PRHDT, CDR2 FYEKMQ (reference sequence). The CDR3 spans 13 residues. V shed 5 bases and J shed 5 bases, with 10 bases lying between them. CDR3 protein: CASSPRPDQPQHF. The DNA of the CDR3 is TGTGCCAGCAGCCCACGGCCCGATCAGCCCCAGCATTTT.

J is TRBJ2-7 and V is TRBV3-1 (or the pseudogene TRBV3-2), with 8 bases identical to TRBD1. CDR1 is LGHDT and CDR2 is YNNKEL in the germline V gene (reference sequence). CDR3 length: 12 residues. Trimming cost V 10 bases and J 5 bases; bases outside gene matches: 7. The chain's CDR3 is CAIRDRNNEQYF. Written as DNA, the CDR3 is TGTGCCATCCGGGACAGGAACAACGAGCAGTACTTC.

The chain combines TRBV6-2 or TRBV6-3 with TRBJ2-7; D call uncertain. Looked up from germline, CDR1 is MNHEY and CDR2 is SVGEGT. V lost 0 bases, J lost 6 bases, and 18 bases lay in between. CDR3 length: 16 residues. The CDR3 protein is CASSYSVTRQTREQYF. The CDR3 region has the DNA TGTGCCAGCAGTTACTCTGTAACCCGCCAGACCCGCGAGCAGTACTTC.

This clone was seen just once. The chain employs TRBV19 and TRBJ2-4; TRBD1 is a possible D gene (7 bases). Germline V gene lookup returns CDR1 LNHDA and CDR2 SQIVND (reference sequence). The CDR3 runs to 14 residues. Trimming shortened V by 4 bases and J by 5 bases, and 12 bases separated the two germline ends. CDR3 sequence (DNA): TGTGCCAGTAGTAGGAGGGACAGAGAAAACATTCAGTACTTC. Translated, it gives CASSRRDRENIQYF.

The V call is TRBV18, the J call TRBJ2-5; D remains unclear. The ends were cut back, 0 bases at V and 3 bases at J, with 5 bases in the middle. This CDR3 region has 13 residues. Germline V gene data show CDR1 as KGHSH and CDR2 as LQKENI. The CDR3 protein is CASSPPGEETQYF. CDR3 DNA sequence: TGTGCCAGCTCACCACCGGGCGAAGAGACCCAGTACTTC.

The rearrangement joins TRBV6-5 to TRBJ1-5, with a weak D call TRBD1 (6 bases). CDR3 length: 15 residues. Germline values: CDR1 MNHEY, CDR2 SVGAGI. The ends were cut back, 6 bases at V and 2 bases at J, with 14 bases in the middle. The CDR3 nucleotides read TGTGCCAGCAGGCGGGGGGCCTGGGGCAATCAGCCCCAGCATTTT. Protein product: CASRRGAWGNQPQHF.

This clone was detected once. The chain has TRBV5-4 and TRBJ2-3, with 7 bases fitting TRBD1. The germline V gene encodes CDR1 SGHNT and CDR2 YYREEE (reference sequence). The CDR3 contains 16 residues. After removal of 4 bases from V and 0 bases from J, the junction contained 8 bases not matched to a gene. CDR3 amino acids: CASSLDRDYSTDTQYF. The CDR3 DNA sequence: TGTGCCAGCAGCCTTGACAGGGATTATAGCACAGATACGCAGTATTTT.

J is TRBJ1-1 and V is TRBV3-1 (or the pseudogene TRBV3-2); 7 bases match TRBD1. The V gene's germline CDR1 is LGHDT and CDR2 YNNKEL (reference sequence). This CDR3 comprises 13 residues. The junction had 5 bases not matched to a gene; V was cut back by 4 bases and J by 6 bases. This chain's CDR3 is CASSRRQGSEAFF. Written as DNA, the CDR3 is TGTGCCAGCAGCCGGAGACAGGGATCTGAAGCTTTCTTT.

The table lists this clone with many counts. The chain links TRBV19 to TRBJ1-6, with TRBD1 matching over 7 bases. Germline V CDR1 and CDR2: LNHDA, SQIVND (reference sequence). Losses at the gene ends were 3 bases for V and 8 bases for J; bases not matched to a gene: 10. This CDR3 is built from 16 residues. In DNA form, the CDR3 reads TGTGCCAGTAGTATTGGGACAGCTTCTATCGATTCACCCCTCCACTTT. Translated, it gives CASSIGTASIDSPLHF.

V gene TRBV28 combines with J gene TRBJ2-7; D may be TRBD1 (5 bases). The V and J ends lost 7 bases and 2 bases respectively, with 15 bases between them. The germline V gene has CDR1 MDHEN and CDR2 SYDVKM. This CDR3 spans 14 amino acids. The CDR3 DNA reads TGTGCCAGCACCCTCGGAAGCAGGGCCTACGAGCAGTACTTC. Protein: CASTLGSRAYEQYF.

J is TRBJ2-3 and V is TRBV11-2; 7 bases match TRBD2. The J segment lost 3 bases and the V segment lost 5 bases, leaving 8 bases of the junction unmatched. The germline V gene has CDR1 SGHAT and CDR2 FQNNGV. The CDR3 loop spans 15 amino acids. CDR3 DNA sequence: TGTGCCAGCAGCCCGGGGAGGGATGATACAGATACGCAGTATTTT. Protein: CASSPGRDDTDTQYF. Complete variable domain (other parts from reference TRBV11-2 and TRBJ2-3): EAGVAQSPRYKIIEKRQSVAFWCNPISGHATLYWYQQILGQGPKLLIQFQNNGVVDDSQLPKDRFSAERLKGVDSTLKIQPAKLEDSAVYLCASSPGRDDTDTQYFGPGTRLTVL.

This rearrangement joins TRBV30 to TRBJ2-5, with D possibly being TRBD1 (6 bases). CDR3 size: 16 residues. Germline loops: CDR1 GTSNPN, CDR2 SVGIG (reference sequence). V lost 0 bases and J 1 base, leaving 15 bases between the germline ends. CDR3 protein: CAWSVSFGTRQETQYF. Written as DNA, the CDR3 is TGTGCCTGGAGTGTAAGTTTCGGGACACGCCAAGAGACCCAGTACTTC.